This T cell receptor (beta chain) was sequenced for a study of PD-1 blockade in classical Hodgkin lymphoma. Whole-study results and caveats: Newly diagnosed patients were reported to exhibit reduced baseline TCR diversity relative to healthy donors. Diversity in CD4+ TCRs, unlike that measured in CD8+ TCRs, had risen significantly by C4D1.

The CDR3 covers 14 residues. Trimming pared 5 bases from V and 0 bases from J, leaving 8 bases between. Germline lookup yields CDR1 MDHEN and CDR2 SYDVKM. TCRdb's table, derived via immunoSEQ multiplex PCR, lists solely in-frame clones and lacks some. The repertoire has 9,500 to 10,000 clones, about 93% of them found once; the top ten carry roughly 15%. With respect to this clone: Its antigen remains unidentified.

All patients experienced relapse after autologous stem cell transplantation, and brentuximab vedotin exposure was variable. V gene TRBV28 combines with J gene TRBJ1-5; D is unclear. The sequenced sample was peripheral blood mononuclear cells (PBMCs), obtained at baseline. The sequence derives from a human donor with classical Hodgkin lymphoma. CDR3 DNA: TGTGCCAGCAGTACCAGGTATAGCAATCAGCCCCAGCATTTT. Translation gives CASSTRYSNQPQHF.